This TCR beta chain comes out of a study of blood T cell repertoires in COVID-19. Looking at the study overall: There were acute and convalescent COVID-19 samples, and they came from the United States, Italy and Spain. The cDNA or gDNA used as material had been derived from T cells, B-cell-depleted T cells, or PBMCs.

As processed by the authors: Estimation of nucleated cell counts was performed using reference gene primer amplification. Profiling relied on immunoSEQ multiplex PCR, and the TCRdb table lists in-frame clones only, not all of them. The D gene and trimming were derived from the DNA, and the V and J assignments and clone size from that table. The table lists around 91,000 clones, less than 85% of them singletons, with approximately 18% in the top ten. The sample comprised peripheral blood. The receptor comes from a woman older than 75 with active or convalescent COVID-19.

This CDR3 reads CASSSRTSGAFGTGELFF. CDR3 bases: TGCGCCAGCAGCTCCCGGACTAGCGGGGCCTTTGGCACCGGGGAGCTGTTTTTT. The V gene is TRBV4-3, the J gene TRBJ2-2; 12 nucleotides match TRBD2. Germline loops: CDR1 LGHNA, CDR2 YSLEER. The length of the CDR3 is 18 residues. J was trimmed by 4 bases and V by 5 bases; bases with no gene match: 11.